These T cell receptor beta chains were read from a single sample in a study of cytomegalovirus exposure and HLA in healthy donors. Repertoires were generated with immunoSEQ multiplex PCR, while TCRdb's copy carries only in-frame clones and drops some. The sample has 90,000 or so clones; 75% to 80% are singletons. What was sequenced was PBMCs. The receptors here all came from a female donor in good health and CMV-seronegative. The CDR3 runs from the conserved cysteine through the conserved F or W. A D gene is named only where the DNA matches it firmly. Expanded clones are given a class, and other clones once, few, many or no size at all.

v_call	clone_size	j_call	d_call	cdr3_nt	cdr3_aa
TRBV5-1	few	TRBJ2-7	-	TGCGCCAGCAGCTGGGTTACGGGGGAGGCCGAGCAGTACTTC	CASSWVTGEAEQYF
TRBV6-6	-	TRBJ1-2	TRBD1	TGTGCCAGCAGTTACGATGGGGGGACAGACAACTATGGCTACACCTTC	CASSYDGGTDNYGYTF
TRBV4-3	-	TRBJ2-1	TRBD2	TGCGCCAGCAGCCCAAAACTAGCGGGGGGCCTGGATGAGCAGTTCTTC	CASSPKLAGGLDEQFF
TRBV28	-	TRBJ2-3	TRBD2	TGTGCCAGCAGTTCCCCTAGCGGGGGGAAGGATACGCAGTATTTT	CASSSPSGGKDTQYF
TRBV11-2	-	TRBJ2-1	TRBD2	TGTGCCAGCAGCCCCAGAGTCGCGGGAGGGCCGGATGAGCAGTTCTTC	CASSPRVAGGPDEQFF
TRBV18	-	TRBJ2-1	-	TGTGCCAGCTCACCTGCGGGCAACAATGAGCAGTTCTTC	CASSPAGNNEQFF
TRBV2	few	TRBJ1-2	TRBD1	TGTGCCAGCAGTCCACAGGGGAACTATGGCTACACCTTC	CASSPQGNYGYTF
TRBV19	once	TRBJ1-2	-	TGTGCCAGTAGTATAGAGGCCGGGGAACTATGCACCTTC	CASSIEAGELCTF
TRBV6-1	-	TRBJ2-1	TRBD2	TGTGCCAGCAGTGTTAAGCCGGGACTAGCGGCGGATGAGCAGTTCTTC	CASSVKPGLAADEQFF
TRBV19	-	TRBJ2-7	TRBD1	TGTGCCAGTAGTAGAGTACCGGGACAGGGGACCTACGAGCAGTACTTC	CASSRVPGQGTYEQYF